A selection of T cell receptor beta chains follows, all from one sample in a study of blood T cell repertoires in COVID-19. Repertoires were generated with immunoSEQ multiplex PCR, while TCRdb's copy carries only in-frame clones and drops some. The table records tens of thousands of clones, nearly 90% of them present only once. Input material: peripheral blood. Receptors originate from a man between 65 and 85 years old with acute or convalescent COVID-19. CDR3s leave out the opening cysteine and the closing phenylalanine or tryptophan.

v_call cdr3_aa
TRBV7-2 ASSSLAGGGNEQF
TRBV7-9 ASRSTTGNSPLH
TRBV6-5 ASSPRTDLGNTIY
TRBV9 ASGPSGVNQPQH
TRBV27 ASSLGQNYGYT
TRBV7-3 ASSLTPFRSPLH
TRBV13 ASSPSDRGVAEAF
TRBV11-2 ASSSYSTDTQY
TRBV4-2 ASSQDRAYEQY
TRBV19 ASSAQGYEQY
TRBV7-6 ASSLGENQPQH
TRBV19 ASRKYRDRAANEKLF
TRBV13 ASSLGGQGLMNTEAF
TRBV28 ASSSQGPYYNEQF
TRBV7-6 ASSLSPGLKKETQY
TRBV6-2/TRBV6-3 ASSFGHRGNQETQY
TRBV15 ATSRALGGSGNTIY
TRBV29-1 SDGLASYNEQF
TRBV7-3 ASSLNPRVGTGELF
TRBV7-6 ASSPAGGKEDTQY
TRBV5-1 ASSSGTSGGYNEQF
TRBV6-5 ASGGRVISYEQY
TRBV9 ASSAHATSGGALDTQY
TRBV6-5 ASSPGGTYEQY
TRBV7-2 ASSLSSGGGKETQY
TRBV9 ASSVGGGSRETQY
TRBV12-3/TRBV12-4 ASRDTGRGELF
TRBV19 ASSIVTDRGDEQF
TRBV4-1 ASSQRQVNTEAL
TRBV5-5 ASSSRGQGNTGELF
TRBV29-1 SVLGANTEAF
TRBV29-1 SVAGRANDGYT
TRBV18 ASSPPSAGDYNEQF
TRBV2 ASSDNSLNIQY
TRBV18 ASSKDRGNTGELF
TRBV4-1 ASSHLGGPGETQY
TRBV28 ASSIRQGNTEAF
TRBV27 ASSLYEGPEAF
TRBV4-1 ASSHWEGSTEAF
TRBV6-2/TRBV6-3 ASSYQDRDHGYT
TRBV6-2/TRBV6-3 ASSYSRLIIGRVTYNEQF